Listed here is a single T cell receptor (beta chain). Its target is unknown. This specimen belongs to a study of T cell repertoires in cytomegalovirus infection. Study information: Public TCR beta signatures marked donors with CMV infection and the matching HLA.

A single record per CDR3 protein comes from TCRdb applying MiXCR to the reads. The data hold about 310,000 distinct CDR3 sequences, with 15% to 20% observed a single time. Overall study results and limits: CMV-specific TCR beta clonotypes restricted by HLA-C were the ones dominating the ex vivo response. Pooled public TCR beta family frequency picked out CMV carriers with the relevant HLA.

The CDR3 extends over 18 amino acids. Deletions cut 4 bases from V and 0 bases from J, with 22 bases between. Germline V gives CDR1 SGHAT, CDR2 FQNNGV. The sequencing input was PBMCs. The clonotype was recovered from a human donor in good health (CMV status not recorded). Some clones in this sample may be carry-over from other donors' samples. This chain joins TRBV11-2 and TRBJ2-7, with unresolved D. This CDR3 is CASSSFPLNGVSSYEQYF. Written as DNA, the CDR3 is TGTGCCAGCAGCTCGTTTCCCTTGAATGGCGTGAGCTCCTACGAGCAGTACTTC.